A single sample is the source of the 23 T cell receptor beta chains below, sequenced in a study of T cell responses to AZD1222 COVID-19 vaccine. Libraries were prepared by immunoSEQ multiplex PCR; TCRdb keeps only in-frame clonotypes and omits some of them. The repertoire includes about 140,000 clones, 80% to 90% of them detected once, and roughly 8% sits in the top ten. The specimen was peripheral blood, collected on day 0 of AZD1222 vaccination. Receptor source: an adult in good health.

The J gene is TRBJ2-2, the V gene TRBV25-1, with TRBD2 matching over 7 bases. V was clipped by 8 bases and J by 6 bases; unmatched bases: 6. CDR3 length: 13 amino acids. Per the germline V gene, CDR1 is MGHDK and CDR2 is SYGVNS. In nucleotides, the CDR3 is TGTGCCAGCCGTCAGCTAGCGGCCGGGGAGCTGTTTTTT. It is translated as CASRQLAAGELFF.

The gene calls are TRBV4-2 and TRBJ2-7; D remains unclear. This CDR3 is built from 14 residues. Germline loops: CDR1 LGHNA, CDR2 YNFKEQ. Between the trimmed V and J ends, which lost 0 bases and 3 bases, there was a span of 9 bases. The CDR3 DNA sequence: TGTGCCAGCAGCCAAGATTCCGGGTTCTACGAGCAGTACTTC. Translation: CASSQDSGFYEQYF.

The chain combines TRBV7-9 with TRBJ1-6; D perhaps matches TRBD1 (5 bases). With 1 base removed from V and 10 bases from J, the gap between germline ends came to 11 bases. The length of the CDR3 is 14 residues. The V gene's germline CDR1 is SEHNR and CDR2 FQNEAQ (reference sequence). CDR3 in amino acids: CASSLGGGWSPLHF. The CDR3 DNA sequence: TGTGCCAGCAGCTTAGGGGGGGGTTGGTCACCCCTCCACTTT.

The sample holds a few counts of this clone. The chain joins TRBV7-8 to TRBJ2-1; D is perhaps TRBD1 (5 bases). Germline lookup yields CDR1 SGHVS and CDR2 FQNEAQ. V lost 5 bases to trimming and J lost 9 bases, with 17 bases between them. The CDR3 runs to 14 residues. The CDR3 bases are TGTGCCAGCAGCCCTAACCAAGGGGCCAGTGAGCAGTTCTTC. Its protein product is CASSPNQGASEQFF.

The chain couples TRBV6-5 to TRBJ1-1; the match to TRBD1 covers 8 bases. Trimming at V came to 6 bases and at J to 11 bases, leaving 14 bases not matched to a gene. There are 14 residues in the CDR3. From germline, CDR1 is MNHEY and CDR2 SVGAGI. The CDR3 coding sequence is TGTGCCAGCAGCTCCCGGACAGGGCAGGGGTGGGCTTTCTTT. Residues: CASSSRTGQGWAFF.

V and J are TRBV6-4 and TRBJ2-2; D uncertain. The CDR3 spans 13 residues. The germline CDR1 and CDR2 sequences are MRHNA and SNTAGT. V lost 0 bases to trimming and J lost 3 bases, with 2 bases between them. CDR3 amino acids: CASSDSDTGELFF. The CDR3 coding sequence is TGTGCCAGCAGTGACTCGGACACCGGGGAGCTGTTTTTT.

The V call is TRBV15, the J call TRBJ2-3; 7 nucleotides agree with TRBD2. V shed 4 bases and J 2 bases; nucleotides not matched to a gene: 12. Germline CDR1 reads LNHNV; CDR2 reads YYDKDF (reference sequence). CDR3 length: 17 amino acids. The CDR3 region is CATSTPPWDYSTDTQYF. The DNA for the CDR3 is TGTGCCACCAGCACTCCCCCTTGGGACTATTCCACAGATACGCAGTATTTT.

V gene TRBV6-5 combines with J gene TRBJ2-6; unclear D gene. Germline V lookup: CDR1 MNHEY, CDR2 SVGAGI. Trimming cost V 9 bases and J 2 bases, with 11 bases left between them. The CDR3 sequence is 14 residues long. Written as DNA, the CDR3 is TGTGCCAGTTTAAAGGGTGCTGGGGCCAACGTCCTGACTTTC. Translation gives CASLKGAGANVLTF.

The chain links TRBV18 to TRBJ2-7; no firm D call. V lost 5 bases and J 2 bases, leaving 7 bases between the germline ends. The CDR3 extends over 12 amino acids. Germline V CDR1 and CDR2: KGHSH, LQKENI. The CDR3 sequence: CASSSTAYEQYF. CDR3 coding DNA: TGTGCCAGCTCATCTACCGCCTACGAGCAGTACTTC.

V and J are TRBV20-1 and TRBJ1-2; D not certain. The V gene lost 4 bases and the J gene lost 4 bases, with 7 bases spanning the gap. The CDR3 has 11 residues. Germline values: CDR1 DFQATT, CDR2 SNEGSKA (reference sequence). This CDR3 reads CSANSGYGYTF. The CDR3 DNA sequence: TGCAGTGCTAACAGCGGCTATGGCTACACCTTC.

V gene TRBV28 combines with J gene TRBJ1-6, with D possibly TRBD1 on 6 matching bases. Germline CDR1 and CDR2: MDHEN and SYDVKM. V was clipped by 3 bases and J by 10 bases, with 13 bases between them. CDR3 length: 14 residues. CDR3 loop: CASSLVQGNSPLHF. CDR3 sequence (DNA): TGTGCCAGCAGTTTGGTCCAGGGGAACTCACCCCTCCACTTT.

In DNA, the CDR3 is TGTGCCAGCAGCCCTTTCGCAAGCACAGATACGCAGTATTTT. It is translated as CASSPFASTDTQYF. The chain recombines TRBV3-1 (or the pseudogene TRBV3-2) with TRBJ2-3; D unclear. CDR1 and CDR2 (germline): LGHDT, YNNKEL (reference sequence). V lost 4 bases, J lost 0 bases, and 8 bases lay in between. This CDR3 spans 14 amino acids.

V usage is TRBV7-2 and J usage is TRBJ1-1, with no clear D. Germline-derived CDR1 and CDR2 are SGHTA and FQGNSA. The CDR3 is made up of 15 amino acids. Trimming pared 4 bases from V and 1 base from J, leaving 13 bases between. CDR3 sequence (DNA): TGTGCCAGCAGCTCACGGACGGCGGGGAACACTGAAGCTTTCTTT. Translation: CASSSRTAGNTEAFF.

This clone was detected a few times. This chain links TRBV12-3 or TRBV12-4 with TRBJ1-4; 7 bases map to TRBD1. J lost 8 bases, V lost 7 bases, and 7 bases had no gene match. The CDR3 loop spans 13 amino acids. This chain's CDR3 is CASKPTQGEKLFF. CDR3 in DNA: TGTGCCAGCAAACCCACACAGGGGGAAAAACTGTTTTTT.

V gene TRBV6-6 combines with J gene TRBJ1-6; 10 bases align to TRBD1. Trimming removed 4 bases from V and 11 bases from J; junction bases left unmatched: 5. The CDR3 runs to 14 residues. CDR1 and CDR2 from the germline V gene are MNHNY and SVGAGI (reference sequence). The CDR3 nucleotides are TGTGCCAGCAGTTCGGGACAGGGGCGAGCACCCCTCCACTTT. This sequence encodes CASSSGQGRAPLHF.

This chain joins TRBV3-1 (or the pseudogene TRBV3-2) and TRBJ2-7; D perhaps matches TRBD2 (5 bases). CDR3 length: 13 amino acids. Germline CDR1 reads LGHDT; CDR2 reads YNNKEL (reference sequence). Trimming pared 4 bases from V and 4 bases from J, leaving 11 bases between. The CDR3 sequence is CASSLGVGYEQYF. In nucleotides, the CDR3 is TGTGCCAGCAGCCTCGGGGTAGGATACGAGCAGTACTTC.

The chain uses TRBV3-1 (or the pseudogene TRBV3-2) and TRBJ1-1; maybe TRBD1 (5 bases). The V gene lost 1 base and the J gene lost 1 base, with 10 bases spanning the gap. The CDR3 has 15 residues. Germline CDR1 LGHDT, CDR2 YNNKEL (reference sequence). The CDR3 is CASSQVRQTNTEAFF. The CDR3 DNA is TGTGCCAGCAGCCAAGTAAGACAGACGAACACTGAAGCTTTCTTT.

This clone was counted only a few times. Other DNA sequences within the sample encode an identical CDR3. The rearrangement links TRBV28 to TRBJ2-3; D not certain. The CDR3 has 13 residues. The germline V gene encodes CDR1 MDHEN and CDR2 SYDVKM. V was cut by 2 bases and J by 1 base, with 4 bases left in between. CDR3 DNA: TGTGCCAGCAGTTTAGGGGGCACAGATACGCAGTATTTT. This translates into CASSLGGTDTQYF.

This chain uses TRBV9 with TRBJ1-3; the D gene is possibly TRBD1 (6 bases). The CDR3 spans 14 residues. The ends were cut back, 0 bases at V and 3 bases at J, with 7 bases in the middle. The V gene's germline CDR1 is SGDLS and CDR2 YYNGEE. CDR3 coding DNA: TGTGCCAGCAGCGTAGCAGGGGTTGGAAACACCATATATTTT. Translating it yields CASSVAGVGNTIYF. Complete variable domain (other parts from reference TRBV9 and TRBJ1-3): DSGVTQTPKHLITATGQRVTLRCSPRSGDLSVYWYQQSLDQGLQFLIQYYNGEERAKGNILERFSAQQFPDLHSELNLSSLELGDSALYFCASSVAGVGNTIYFGEGSWLTVV.

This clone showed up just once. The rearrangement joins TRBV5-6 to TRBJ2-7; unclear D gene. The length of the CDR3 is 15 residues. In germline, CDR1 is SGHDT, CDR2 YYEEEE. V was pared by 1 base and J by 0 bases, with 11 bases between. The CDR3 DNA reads TGTGCCAGCAGCTTGCTACCCCCCTTCTCCTACGAGCAGTACTTC. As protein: CASSLLPPFSYEQYF.

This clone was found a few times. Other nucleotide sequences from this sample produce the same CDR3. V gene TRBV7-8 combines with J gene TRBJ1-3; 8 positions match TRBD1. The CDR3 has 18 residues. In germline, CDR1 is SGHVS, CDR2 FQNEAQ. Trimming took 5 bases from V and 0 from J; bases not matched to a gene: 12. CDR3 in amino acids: CASSPRAGGRPSGNTIYF. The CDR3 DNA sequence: TGTGCCAGCAGCCCCCGGGCAGGGGGCCGACCCTCTGGAAACACCATATATTTT.

The CDR3 loop reads CASTTGNFYGYTF. The CDR3 coding sequence is TGTGCCAGCACCACAGGGAATTTTTATGGCTACACCTTC. The rearrangement uses TRBV2 and TRBJ1-2; D might be TRBD1 (6 bases). The germline V gene encodes CDR1 SNHLY and CDR2 FYNNEI. The CDR3 totals 13 residues. V was shortened by 7 bases and J by 5 bases, with 14 bases between the two germline ends.

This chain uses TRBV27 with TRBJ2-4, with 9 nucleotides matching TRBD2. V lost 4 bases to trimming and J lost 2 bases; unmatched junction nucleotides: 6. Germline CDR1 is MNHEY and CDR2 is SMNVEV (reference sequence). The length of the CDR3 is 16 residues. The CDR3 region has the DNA TGTGCCAGCAGTTCCAGCGGGGGGTTAACCAAAAACATTCAGTACTTC. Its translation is CASSSSGGLTKNIQYF.